This entry is about one T cell receptor beta chain. What it binds is unknown. Noted time point: week 11, during vaccination. It was 300 ug of mutant IDH1 20-mer peptide that made up each vaccine dose, given with topical imiquimod. The repertoire was sequenced with immunoSEQ multiplex PCR; TCRdb's copy has only in-frame clones and lacks some. Of fewer than 35,000 clones listed, around 80% are singletons. The CDR3 is 14 residues long. Germline V lookup: CDR1 ENHRY, CDR2 SYGVKD. V was pared by 2 bases and J by 1 base, with 9 bases between. This record comes from a study of a mutant IDH1 vaccine in newly diagnosed glioma.

The specimen was PBMCs, collected from a glioma patient whose treatment included an IDH1 peptide vaccine. The sequence came from a man aged 25-40 years with glioma. The chain carries TRBV10-3 and TRBJ2-7; no definite D call. The CDR3 is CAISEPAVSYEQYF. The CDR3 nucleotides are TGTGCCATCAGTGAGCCGGCAGTATCCTACGAGCAGTACTTC.